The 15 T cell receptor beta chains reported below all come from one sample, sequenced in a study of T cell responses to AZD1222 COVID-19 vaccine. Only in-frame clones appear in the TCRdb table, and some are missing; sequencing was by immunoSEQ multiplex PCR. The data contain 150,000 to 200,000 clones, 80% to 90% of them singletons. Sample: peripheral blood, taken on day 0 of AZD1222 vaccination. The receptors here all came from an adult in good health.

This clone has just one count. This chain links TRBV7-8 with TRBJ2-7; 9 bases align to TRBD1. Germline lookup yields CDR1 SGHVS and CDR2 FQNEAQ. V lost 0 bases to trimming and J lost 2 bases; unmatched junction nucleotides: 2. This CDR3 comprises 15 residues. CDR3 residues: CASSLAGTGTYEQYV. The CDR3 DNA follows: TGTGCCAGCAGCTTAGCCGGGACAGGGACCTACGAGCAGTACGTC.

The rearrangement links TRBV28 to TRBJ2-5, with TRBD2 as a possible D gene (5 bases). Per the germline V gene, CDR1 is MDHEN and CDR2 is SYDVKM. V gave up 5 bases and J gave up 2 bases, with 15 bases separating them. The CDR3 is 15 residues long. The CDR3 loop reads CASSTRPGLQETQYF. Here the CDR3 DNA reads TGTGCCAGCAGTACGCGACCTGGACTGCAAGAGACCCAGTACTTC.

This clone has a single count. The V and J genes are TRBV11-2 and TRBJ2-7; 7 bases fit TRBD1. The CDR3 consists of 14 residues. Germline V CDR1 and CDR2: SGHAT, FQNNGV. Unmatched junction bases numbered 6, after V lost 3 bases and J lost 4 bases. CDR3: CASSLTGWKYEQYV. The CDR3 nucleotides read TGTGCCAGCAGCTTGACAGGGTGGAAGTACGAGCAGTACGTC.

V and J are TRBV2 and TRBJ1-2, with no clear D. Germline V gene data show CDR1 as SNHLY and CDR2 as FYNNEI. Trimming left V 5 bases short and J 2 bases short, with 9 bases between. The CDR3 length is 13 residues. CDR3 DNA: TGTGCCAGCAGTATGGGCCTGAACTATGGCTACACCTTC. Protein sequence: CASSMGLNYGYTF.

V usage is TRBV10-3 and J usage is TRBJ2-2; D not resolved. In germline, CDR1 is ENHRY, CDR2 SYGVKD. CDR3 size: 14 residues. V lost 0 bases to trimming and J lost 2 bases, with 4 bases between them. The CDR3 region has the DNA TGTGCCATCAGTGAGTCTGCAAACACCGGGGAGCTGTTTTTT. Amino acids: CAISESANTGELFF.

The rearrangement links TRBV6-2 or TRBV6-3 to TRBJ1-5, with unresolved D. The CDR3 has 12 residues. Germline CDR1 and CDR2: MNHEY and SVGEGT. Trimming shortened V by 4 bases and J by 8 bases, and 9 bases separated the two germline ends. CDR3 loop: CASSLVGEPQHF. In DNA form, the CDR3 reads TGTGCCAGCAGTTTGGTCGGGGAGCCCCAGCATTTT.

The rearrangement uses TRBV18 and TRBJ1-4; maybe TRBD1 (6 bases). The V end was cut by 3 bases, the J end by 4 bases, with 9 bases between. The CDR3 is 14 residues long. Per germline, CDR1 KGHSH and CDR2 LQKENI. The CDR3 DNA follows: TGTGCCAGCTCACCGAGGACAGATAATGAAAAACTGTTTTTT. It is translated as CASSPRTDNEKLFF.

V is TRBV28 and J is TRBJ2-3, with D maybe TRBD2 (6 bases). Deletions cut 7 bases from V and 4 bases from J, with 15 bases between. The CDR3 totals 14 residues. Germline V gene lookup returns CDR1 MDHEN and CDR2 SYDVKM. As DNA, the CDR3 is TGTGCCAGCACCTCGGCGGGGCGGGCAGATACGCAGTATTTT. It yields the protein CASTSAGRADTQYF. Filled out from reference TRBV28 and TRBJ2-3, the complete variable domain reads DVKVTQSSRYLVKRTGEKVFLECVQDMDHENMFWYRQDPGLGLRLIYFSYDVKMKEKGDIPEGYSVSREKKERFSLILESASTNQTSMYLCASTSAGRADTQYFGPGTRLTVL.

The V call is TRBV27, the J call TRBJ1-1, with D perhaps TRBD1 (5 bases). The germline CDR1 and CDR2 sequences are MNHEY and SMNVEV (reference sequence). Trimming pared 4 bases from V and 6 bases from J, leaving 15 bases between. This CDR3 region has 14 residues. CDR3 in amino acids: CASSYSAGPSEAFF. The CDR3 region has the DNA TGTGCCAGCAGTTATTCAGCAGGGCCCTCTGAAGCTTTCTTT.

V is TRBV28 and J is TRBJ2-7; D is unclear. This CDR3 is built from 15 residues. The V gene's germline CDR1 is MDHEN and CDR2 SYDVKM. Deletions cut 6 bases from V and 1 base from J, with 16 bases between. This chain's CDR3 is CASSSAGSISYEQYF. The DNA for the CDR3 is TGTGCCAGCAGCTCAGCTGGTTCCATATCCTACGAGCAGTACTTC. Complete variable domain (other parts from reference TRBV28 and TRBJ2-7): DVKVTQSSRYLVKRTGEKVFLECVQDMDHENMFWYRQDPGLGLRLIYFSYDVKMKEKGDIPEGYSVSREKKERFSLILESASTNQTSMYLCASSSAGSISYEQYFGPGTRLTVT.

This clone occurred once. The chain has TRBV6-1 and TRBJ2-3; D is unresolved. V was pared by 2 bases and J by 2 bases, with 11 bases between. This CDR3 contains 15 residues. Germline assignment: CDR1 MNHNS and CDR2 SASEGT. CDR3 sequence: CASSESIGSTDTQYF. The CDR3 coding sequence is TGTGCCAGCAGTGAATCAATCGGGTCCACAGATACGCAGTATTTT.

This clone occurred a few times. In DNA, the CDR3 is TGTGCCACCAGTGGGGGACAGGGGGCAAACGAGCAGTACTTC. Its translation is CATSGGQGANEQYF. The rearrangement uses TRBV24-1 and TRBJ2-7; 12 bases align to TRBD1. There are 14 residues in the CDR3. In germline, CDR1 is KGHDR, CDR2 SFDVKD. V lost 5 bases, J lost 5 bases, and 3 bases stayed unmatched.

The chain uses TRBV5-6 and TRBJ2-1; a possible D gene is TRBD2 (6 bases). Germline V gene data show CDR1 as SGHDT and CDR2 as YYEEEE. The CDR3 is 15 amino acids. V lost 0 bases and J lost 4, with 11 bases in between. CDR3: CASSLEGLLYNEQFF. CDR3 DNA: TGTGCCAGCAGCTTGGAGGGACTCCTATACAATGAGCAGTTCTTC.

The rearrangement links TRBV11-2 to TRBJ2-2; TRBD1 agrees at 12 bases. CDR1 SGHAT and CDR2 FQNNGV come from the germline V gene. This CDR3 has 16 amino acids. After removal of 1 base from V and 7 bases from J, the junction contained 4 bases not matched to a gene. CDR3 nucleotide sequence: TGTGCCAGCAGCTTAGCTGGGACAGGGGGCGTCGGGGAGCTGTTTTTT. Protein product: CASSLAGTGGVGELFF.

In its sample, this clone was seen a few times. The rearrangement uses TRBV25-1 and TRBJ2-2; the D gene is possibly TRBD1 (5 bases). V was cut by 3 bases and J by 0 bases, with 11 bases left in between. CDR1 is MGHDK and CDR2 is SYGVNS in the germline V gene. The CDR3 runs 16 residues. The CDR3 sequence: CASSDAGYANTGELFF. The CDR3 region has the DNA TGTGCCAGCAGTGACGCAGGGTACGCGAACACCGGGGAGCTGTTTTTT.